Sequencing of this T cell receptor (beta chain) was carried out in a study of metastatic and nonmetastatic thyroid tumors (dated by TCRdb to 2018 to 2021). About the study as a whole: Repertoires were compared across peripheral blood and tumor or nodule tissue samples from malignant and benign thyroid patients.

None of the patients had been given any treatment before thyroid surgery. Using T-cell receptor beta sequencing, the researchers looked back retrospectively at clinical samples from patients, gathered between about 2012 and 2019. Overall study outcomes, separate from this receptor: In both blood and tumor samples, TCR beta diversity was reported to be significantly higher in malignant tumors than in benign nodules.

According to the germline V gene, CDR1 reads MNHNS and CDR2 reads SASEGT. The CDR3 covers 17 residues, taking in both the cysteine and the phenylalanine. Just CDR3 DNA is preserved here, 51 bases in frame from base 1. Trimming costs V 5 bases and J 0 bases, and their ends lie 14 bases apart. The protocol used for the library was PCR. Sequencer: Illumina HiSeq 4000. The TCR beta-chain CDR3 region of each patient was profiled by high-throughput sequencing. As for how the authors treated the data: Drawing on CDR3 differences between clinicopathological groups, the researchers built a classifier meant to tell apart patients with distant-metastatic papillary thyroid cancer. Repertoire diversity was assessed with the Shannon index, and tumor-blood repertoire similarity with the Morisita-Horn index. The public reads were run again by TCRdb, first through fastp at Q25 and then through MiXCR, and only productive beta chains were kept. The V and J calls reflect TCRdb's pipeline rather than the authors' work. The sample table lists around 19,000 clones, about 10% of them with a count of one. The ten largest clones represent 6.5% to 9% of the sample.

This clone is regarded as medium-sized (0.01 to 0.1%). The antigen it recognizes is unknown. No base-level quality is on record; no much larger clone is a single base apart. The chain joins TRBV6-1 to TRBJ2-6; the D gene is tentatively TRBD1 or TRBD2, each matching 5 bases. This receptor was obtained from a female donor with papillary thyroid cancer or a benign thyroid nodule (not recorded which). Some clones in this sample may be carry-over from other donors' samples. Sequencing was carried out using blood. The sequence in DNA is TGTGCCAGCAGTAATCCCGGGACCCCCTCTGGGGCCAACGTCCTGACTTTC. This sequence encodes CASSNPGTPSGANVLTF.